This TCR beta chain was captured by sequencing in a study of cytomegalovirus exposure and HLA in healthy donors. The PCR had 60 Vbeta and 13 Jbeta primers. Measured with immunoSEQ multiplex PCR; TCRdb has only the in-frame clones, and not every one. Found here are tens of thousands of clones; the top ten clones hold less than 20%. This sequence originates from a man in his fifties or sixties in good health and CMV-seropositive. The sample comprised PBMCs.

CDR3 loop: CASRQGGGRYGYTF. CDR3 bases: TGTGCCAGCAGACAGGGGGGAGGTAGGTATGGCTACACCTTC. The rearrangement links TRBV21-1 to TRBJ1-2; the DNA was not compared with TRBD1, the D call given in the table. TRBV21-1 constitutes a pseudogene. The CDR3 runs 14 residues.